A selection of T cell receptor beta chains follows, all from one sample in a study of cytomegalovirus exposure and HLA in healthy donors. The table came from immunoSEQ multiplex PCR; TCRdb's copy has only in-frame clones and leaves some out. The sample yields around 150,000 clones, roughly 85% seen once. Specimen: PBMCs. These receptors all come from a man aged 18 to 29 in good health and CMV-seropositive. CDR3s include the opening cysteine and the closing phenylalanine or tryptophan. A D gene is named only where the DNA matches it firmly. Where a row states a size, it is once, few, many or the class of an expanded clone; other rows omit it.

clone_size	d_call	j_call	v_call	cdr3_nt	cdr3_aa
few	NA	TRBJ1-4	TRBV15	TGTGCCACCAGCAGAGATGAGGGTGCGGGAAAACTGTTTTTT	CATSRDEGAGKLFF
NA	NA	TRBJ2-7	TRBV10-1	TGCGCCAGCAGTGACGTAATCCCTCCGGAGGAGCAGTACTTC	CASSDVIPPEEQYF
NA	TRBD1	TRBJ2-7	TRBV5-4	TGTGCCAGCAGCTTGGATAGGACAGGTGGGAACGAGCAGTACTTC	CASSLDRTGGNEQYF
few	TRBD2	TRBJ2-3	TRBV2	TGTGCCAGCACCCAAGCGGGAGGGCCAGATACGCAGTATTTT	CASTQAGGPDTQYF
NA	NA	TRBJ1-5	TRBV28	TGTGCCAGCAGTTTCACAGGGAGTAGCAATCAGCCCCAGCATTTT	CASSFTGSSNQPQHF
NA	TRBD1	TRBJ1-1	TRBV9	TGTGCCAGCAGTCCCGGGACAGTGAACACTGAAGCTTTCTTT	CASSPGTVNTEAFF
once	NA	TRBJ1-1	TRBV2	TGTGCCAGCAGTGAACAGGGCAGGAGCACTGAAGCTTTCTTT	CASSEQGRSTEAFF
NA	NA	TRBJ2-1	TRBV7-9	TGTGCCAGCAGCTTACTTAATGAGCAGTTCTTC	CASSLLNEQFF
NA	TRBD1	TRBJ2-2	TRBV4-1	TGCGCCAGCAGCCTTAGGACAGGATGGGTGGAAAACACCGGGGAGCTGTTTTTT	CASSLRTGWVENTGELFF
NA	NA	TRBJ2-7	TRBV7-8	TGTGCCAGCAGCTTTGGGCTAGCCCATTCCTCCTACGAGCAGTACTTC	CASSFGLAHSSYEQYF
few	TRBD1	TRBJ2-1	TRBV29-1	TGCAGCGTGGCCGGGACAGGGGGGAACAATGAGCAGTTCTTC	CSVAGTGGNNEQFF
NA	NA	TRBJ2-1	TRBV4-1	TGCGCCAGCAGCCAGGCCGAAAGCGCCGGTGAGCAGTTCTTC	CASSQAESAGEQFF
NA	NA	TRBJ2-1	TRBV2	TGTGCCAGCAGCTCTGATAGCTCCTACAATGAGCAGTTCTTC	CASSSDSSYNEQFF
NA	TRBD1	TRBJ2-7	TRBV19	TGTGCCAGTGGGAAGGCAGGGGGTCCCTACGAGCAGTACTTC	CASGKAGGPYEQYF
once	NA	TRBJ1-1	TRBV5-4	TGTGCCAGCAGCTCAACAGCGGAACCTATGACCACTGAAGCTTTCTTT	CASSSTAEPMTTEAFF
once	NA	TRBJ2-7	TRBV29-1	TGCAGCGTTAAGGGACTGGAGAGCTCCTACGAGCAGTACTTC	CSVKGLESSYEQYF